The 13 T cell receptor beta chains below all came from one sample that was sequenced in a study of Graves' ophthalmopathy and Graves' hyperthyroidism. Scientists amplified the TCR beta CDR3 regions from RNA transcripts. The first-round RT-PCR employed HTBI primers together with the Qiagen OneStep RT-PCR kit. A multiplex PCR was then performed as the second round. TCRdb itself ran the multiplex PCR reads through MiXCR, one entry per CDR3 protein. The sample has about 550,000 distinct CDR3 sequences, about 40% seen once. Sequencing was performed on peripheral blood or thyroid tissue (not recorded which). These receptors were obtained from an adult man with Graves' hyperthyroidism.

As to this clonotype: Since a much larger clone is just one base distant, this may be a read error. The DNA of the CDR3 is TGCGGTGCTGGGGATTTAATACAGGGTAACGAGCAGTACTTC. Protein: CGAGDLIQGNEQYF. The rearrangement links TRBV20-1 to TRBJ2-7, with D tentatively TRBD1 (6 bases). CDR1 and CDR2 (germline): DFQATT, SNEGSKA (reference sequence). The CDR3 spans 14 residues.

There are many counts of this clonotype. The chain joins TRBV10-3 to TRBJ1-2, with TRBD1 as a possible D gene (5 bases). The CDR3 has 13 residues. In germline, CDR1 is ENHRY, CDR2 SYGVKD. V was pared by 2 bases and J by 8 bases, with 12 bases between. CDR3 region: CAISEPQGSGYTF. CDR3 coding DNA: TGTGCCATCAGTGAGCCTCAGGGATCGGGCTACACCTTC.

The J gene is TRBJ2-7, the V gene TRBV25-1; TRBD2 matches at 7 bases. CDR1 is MGHDK and CDR2 is SYGVNS in the germline V gene. This CDR3 has 15 amino acids. V trimming: 4 bases; J trimming: 0 bases; junction bases outside the gene matches: 6. The CDR3 region has the DNA TGTGCCAGCAGTGCTAGCCGGGACTACTCCTACGAGCAGTACTTC. Translating gives CASSASRDYSYEQYF.

V is TRBV10-3 and J is TRBJ2-7, with 7 nucleotides matching TRBD2. The V gene's germline CDR1 is ENHRY and CDR2 SYGVKD. Unmatched junction bases numbered 9, after V lost 6 bases and J lost 7 bases. This CDR3 spans 13 amino acids. The CDR3 region is CAIRGGSFNEQYF. The CDR3 DNA reads as TGTGCCATCAGAGGCGGGAGTTTCAATGAGCAGTACTTC.

V gene TRBV10-3 combines with J gene TRBJ2-7; 7 nucleotides match TRBD2. The J call is doubtful: the DNA matches TRBJ2-1 better. CDR1 is ENHRY and CDR2 is SYGVKD in the germline V gene. This CDR3 is built from 13 residues. The CDR3 is CAIRGRELDEQFF. CDR3 bases: TGTGCCATCAGGGGGCGGGAGCTCGATGAGCAGTTCTTC.

The V gene is TRBV20-1, the J gene TRBJ2-5; TRBD2 aligns across 7 bases. The J call may be mistaken, given a closer DNA end match to TRBJ2-1. CDR3 length: 12 amino acids. CDR1 is DFQATT and CDR2 is SNEGSKA in the germline V gene (reference sequence). The chain's CDR3 is CSARGDGREQFF. CDR3 nucleotide sequence: TGCAGTGCTAGAGGGGACGGGAGGGAGCAGTTCTTC.

This clonotype was seen a handful of times. The gene calls are TRBV7-9 and TRBJ2-5, with TRBD2 matching over 12 bases. This CDR3 comprises 18 residues. The germline gives CDR1 SEHNR, CDR2 FQNEAQ (reference sequence). The V segment lost 5 bases and the J segment 12 bases; nucleotides outside the gene matches: 22. The CDR3 sequence is CASSQETGLGLAGPVEYF. DNA of the CDR3: TGTGCCAGCAGCCAAGAGACAGGTTTAGGACTAGCGGGACCAGTGGAGTACTTC.

The rearrangement links TRBV2 to TRBJ2-6; TRBD1 matches at 8 bases. Germline-derived CDR1 and CDR2 are SNHLY and FYNNEI. The CDR3 runs 17 residues. The ends lost 6 bases at V and 0 bases at J; junction bases unmatched: 7. CDR3 sequence (DNA): TGTGCCAGCAGCTACGGGACAGGTTCCTCTGGGGCCAACGTCCTGACTTTC. Its protein product is CASSYGTGSSGANVLTF.

This chain joins TRBV7-8 and TRBJ1-3; D perhaps matches TRBD1 (6 bases). V dropped 6 bases and J dropped 0 bases, with 12 bases sitting between them. From germline, CDR1 is SGHVS and CDR2 FQNEAQ. This CDR3 has 15 residues. CDR3 in amino acids: CASRVRTDSGNTIYF. Written as DNA, the CDR3 is TGTGCCAGCAGAGTTAGGACAGACTCTGGAAACACCATATATTTT.

This sequence joins TRBV19 and TRBJ1-1; the D gene is possibly TRBD1 (6 bases). The CDR3 runs to 14 residues. The germline V gene has CDR1 LNHDA and CDR2 SQIVND (reference sequence). The V and J ends lost 7 bases and 6 bases respectively, with 18 bases between them. This chain's CDR3 is CASKIEGGGPEAFF. The CDR3 DNA sequence: TGTGCCAGTAAGATAGAGGGGGGGGGCCCTGAAGCTTTCTTT.

On this clonotype itself: A read error may be the cause here, since a much bigger clone is one base away. The rearrangement joins TRBV12-3 or TRBV12-4 to TRBJ1-2, with D unclear. There are 13 residues in the CDR3. The CDR3 DNA reads as TGTGCCAGCAGTTTTCCGCGGGGATATGGCTACGCCTTC. This encodes CASSFPRGYGYAF.

As concerns this clonotype: The junction departs from the called germline gene at one end, perhaps through a read error. CDR3 sequence (DNA): TGTGCCAGCAGCTTAGTCTGGTCAGGGCCATGGACTGAAGCTTCCTTT. Its protein product is CASSLVWSGPWTEASF. The rearrangement joins TRBV7-2 to TRBJ1-1; D possibly corresponds to TRBD1 (5 bases). The CDR3 totals 16 residues. Germline CDR1 and CDR2: SGHTA and FQGNSA.

This clonotype was seen at least ten times. The chain uses TRBV7-9 and TRBJ2-7; 10 bases are a match to TRBD1. CDR1 is SEHNR, CDR2 FQNEAQ, per germline (reference sequence). Trimming removed 8 bases from V and 2 bases from J; junction bases left unmatched: 3. This CDR3 has 13 amino acids. CDR3 coding DNA: TGTGCCAGCGGGGGACAGGGGACCTACGAGCAGTACTTC. Translation: CASGGQGTYEQYF.